The 10 T cell receptor beta chains below were found in one sample sequenced in a study of vaccination effects on CD4 cells after COVID-19. Their antigen targets remain unknown. Profiled with immunoSEQ multiplex PCR; TCRdb holds only in-frame clones, not every one. The sample holds roughly 20,000 clones, around 70% seen once. With the ViraFEST assay, the study expanded antigen-specific CD4+ T cells using viral peptide pools, then sequenced them. CD4+ T cells were isolated after less than 12 days of culture. The sample in question was CD4+ T cells from PBMCs cultured with HCoV-229E spike peptides, obtained before COVID-19 vaccination. These receptors were collected from a human donor who received a COVID-19 vaccine.

This clone was counted a few times. This chain connects TRBV5-4 to TRBJ1-1; TRBD1 aligns across 8 bases. The V and J ends lost 4 bases and 4 bases, in that order; junction bases with no gene match: 6. CDR1 and CDR2 (germline): SGHNT, YYREEE (reference sequence). CDR3 length equals 14 residues. CDR3 sequence reads: CASSIGQGGTEAFF. The CDR3 DNA follows: TGTGCCAGCAGCATAGGACAGGGAGGCACTGAAGCTTTCTTT.

V usage is TRBV29-1 and J usage is TRBJ2-4; no definite D call. The CDR3 has 16 amino acids. Germline lookup yields CDR1 SQVTM and CDR2 ANQGSEA. Trimming took 8 bases from V and 3 from J, leaving 23 bases between them. The DNA of the CDR3 is TGCAGCCCCCGATCAAGGATCCACCCCGGCAAAAACATTCAGTACTTC. It specifies CSPRSRIHPGKNIQYF.

Only a few counts were recorded for this clone. The V call is TRBV5-1, the J call TRBJ1-2; D unclear. Germline CDR1 and CDR2: SGHRS and YFSETQ. V shed 4 bases and J shed 4 bases, with 14 bases lying between them. The CDR3 contains 14 residues. CDR3 amino acids: CASSREQSIYGYTF. In nucleotides, the CDR3 is TGCGCCAGCAGCCGTGAACAGTCAATCTATGGCTACACCTTC.

CDR3 nucleotides: TGTGCCAGCAGTGATAGGCGGTCTAGCGGGAGCGATGAGCAGTTCTTC. Translation gives CASSDRRSSGSDEQFF. The genes are TRBV6-1 and TRBJ2-1, with 10 bases matching TRBD2. The CDR3 length is 16 residues. The ends lost 3 bases at V and 8 bases at J; junction bases unmatched: 10. Germline V gene sequence: CDR1 MNHNS, CDR2 SASEGT.

The chain is built from TRBV6-2 or TRBV6-3 and TRBJ1-5; TRBD1 is a possible D gene (5 bases). The V gene lost 4 bases and the J gene lost 4 bases, with 5 bases spanning the gap. Germline CDR1 reads MNHEY; CDR2 reads SVGEGT. The CDR3 has 12 residues. The CDR3 DNA reads as TGTGCCAGCAGTTGGGGGAATCAGCCCCAGCATTTT. It translates to CASSWGNQPQHF.

The chain links TRBV14 to TRBJ2-7; D unresolved. CDR1 is SGHDN and CDR2 is FVKESK in the germline V gene. V lost 0 bases to trimming and J lost 3 bases, with 12 bases between them. CDR3 length: 15 amino acids. In DNA, the CDR3 is TGTGCCAGCAGCCAAGATGGCCCGAGGAACTACGAGCAGTACTTC. Translating gives CASSQDGPRNYEQYF.

The chain carries TRBV7-9 and TRBJ2-7; TRBD1 aligns across 9 bases. Per the germline V gene, CDR1 is SEHNR and CDR2 is FQNEAQ (reference sequence). The CDR3 has 16 residues. V shed 3 bases and J 2 bases; nucleotides not matched to a gene: 8. In DNA, the CDR3 is TGTGCCAGCAGCTTGTCAACCGGGACAGGGACCTACGAGCAGTACTTC. This encodes CASSLSTGTGTYEQYF.

This sequence joins TRBV3-1 (or the pseudogene TRBV3-2) and TRBJ2-1, with 12 bases fitting TRBD2. J gave up 7 bases and V 0 bases, and 13 bases lay outside the gene matches. This CDR3 is 19 amino acids long. CDR1 is LGHDT, CDR2 YNNKEL, per germline (reference sequence). The chain's CDR3 is CASSQDIGGLAGGQNEQFF. For the CDR3, the DNA is TGTGCCAGCAGCCAAGATATCGGAGGGCTAGCGGGGGGGCAGAATGAGCAGTTCTTC.

The chain combines TRBV6-5 with TRBJ1-1; D unclear. From germline, CDR1 is MNHEY and CDR2 SVGAGI. Trimming took off 9 bases at V and 1 base at J, with 15 bases between the two ends. The length of the CDR3 is 14 residues. The CDR3 bases are TGTGCCAGTGGAGGAAGGTGGACGAACACTGAAGCTTTCTTT. It codes for CASGGRWTNTEAFF.

This chain links TRBV28 with TRBJ2-5; D not resolved. The germline V gene has CDR1 MDHEN and CDR2 SYDVKM. Trimming took off 2 bases at V and 7 bases at J, with 32 bases between the two ends. This CDR3 has 20 amino acids. CDR3 sequence (DNA): TGTGCCAGCAGTTTAATAGGTTGGGTCAGAGGTCCGACTCCGCCCGGGACCCAGTACTTC. The encoded protein is CASSLIGWVRGPTPPGTQYF.